This T cell receptor beta chain was identified in a study of blood T cell repertoires in COVID-19. The repertoire was sequenced with immunoSEQ multiplex PCR; TCRdb's copy has only in-frame clones and lacks some. The table lists 250,000 or so clones, roughly nine tenths of them singletons. From germline, CDR1 is SEHNR and CDR2 FQNEAQ (reference sequence). Between the trimmed V and J ends, which lost 5 bases and 4 bases, there was a span of 6 bases. There are 11 residues in the CDR3. This receptor was taken from a woman in her thirties or forties who had recovered from COVID-19. Sequences were obtained from peripheral blood. V gene TRBV7-9 combines with J gene TRBJ2-7; no definite D call. The CDR3 region has the DNA TGTGCCAGCAGCCCGTCTTACGAGCAGTACTTC. It codes for CASSPSYEQYF.